This T cell receptor (beta chain) was obtained from a study of patients and donors after allogeneic stem cell transplantation (TCRdb year 2020). Worth noting for this clonotype: Its antigen has not been determined. Base qualities are not at hand, and no much larger clone is one base apart.

At the junction V is shortened by 6 bases and J by 4 bases; bases outside the gene matches: 14. The CDR3, cysteine through phenylalanine, is 18 amino acids long. The only DNA kept is the CDR3, 54 bases in frame from the first base. As encoded in the germline V gene, CDR1 is MNHNS while CDR2 is SASEGT. Library preparation used RT-PCR. The sequencing machine was a NextSeq 550. Clones were called with MiXCR by TCRdb after fastp trimmed the public reads at Q25, and only in-frame beta chains were retained. Each CDR3 protein appears once, grouped with its most common genes and DNA. Recorded for this sample are 800,000 to 1,000,000 distinct CDR3 sequences; 15% to 20% of them occurred a single time. The top ten hold roughly 6% of the sample.

This receptor was identified in a human donor who was either an allogeneic HSCT recipient or a stem cell or donor lymphocyte infusion donor (not recorded which). It is not recorded whose cells these are; they may come from a transplant donor. The chain is made from TRBV6-1 and TRBJ2-6; 8 central nucleotides agree with TRBD1. Source material: blood, either unsorted or a sorted T cell fraction (not recorded which). The CDR3 region has the sequence CASSRQGTPPLGANVLTF. The nucleotide sequence is TGTGCCAGCAGCCGACAGGGGACCCCCCCACTGGGGGCCAACGTCCTGACTTTC.